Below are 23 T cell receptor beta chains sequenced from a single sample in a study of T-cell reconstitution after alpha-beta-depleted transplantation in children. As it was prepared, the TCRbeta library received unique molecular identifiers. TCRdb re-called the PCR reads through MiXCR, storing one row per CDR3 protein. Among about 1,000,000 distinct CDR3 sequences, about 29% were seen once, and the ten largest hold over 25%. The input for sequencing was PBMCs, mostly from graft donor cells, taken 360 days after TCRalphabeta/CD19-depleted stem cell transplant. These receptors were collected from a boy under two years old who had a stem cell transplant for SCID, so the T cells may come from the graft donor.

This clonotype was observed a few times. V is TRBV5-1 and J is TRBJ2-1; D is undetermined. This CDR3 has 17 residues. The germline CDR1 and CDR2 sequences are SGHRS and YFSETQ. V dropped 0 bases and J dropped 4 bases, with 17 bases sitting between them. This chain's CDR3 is CASSLGVKGIVYNEQFF. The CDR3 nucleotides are TGCGCCAGCAGCTTGGGGGTAAAGGGCATCGTTTACAATGAGCAGTTCTTC.

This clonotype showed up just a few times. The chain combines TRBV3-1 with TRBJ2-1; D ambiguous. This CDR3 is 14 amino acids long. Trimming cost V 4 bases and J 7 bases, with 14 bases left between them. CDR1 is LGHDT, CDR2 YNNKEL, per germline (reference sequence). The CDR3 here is CASSPGNGWNEQFF. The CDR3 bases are TGTGCCAGCAGCCCTGGGAACGGGTGGAATGAGCAGTTCTTC.

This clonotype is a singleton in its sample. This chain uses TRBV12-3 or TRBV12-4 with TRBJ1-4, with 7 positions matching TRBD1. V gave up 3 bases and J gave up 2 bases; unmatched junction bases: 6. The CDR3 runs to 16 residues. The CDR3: CASSFVQGPTNEKLFF. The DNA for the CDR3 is TGTGCCAGCAGTTTTGTACAGGGGCCCACTAATGAAAAACTGTTTTTT.

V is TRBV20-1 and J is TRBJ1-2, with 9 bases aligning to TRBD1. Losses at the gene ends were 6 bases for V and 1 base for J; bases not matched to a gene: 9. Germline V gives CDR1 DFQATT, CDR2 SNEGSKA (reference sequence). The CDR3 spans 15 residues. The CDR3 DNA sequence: TGCAGTGCGATACACAGGGGGCCCCTTAACTATGGCTACACCTTC. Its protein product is CSAIHRGPLNYGYTF.

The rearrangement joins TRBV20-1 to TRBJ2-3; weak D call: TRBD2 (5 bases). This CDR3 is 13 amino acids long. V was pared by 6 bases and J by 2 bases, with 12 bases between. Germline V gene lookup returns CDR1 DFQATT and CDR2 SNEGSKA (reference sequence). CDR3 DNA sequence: TGCAGTGCCCCGGGGTTTTCCACAGATACGCAGTATTTT. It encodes CSAPGFSTDTQYF.

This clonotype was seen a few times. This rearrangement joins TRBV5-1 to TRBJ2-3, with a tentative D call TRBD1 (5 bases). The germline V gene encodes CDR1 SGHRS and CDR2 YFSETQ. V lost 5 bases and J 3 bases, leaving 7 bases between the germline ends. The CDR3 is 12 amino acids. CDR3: CASRPGTDTQYF. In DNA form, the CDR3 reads TGCGCCAGCAGGCCAGGGACAGATACGCAGTATTTT.

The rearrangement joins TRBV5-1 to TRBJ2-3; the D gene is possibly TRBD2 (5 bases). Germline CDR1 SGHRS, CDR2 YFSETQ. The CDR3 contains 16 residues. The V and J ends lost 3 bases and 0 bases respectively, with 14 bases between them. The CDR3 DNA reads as TGCGCCAGCAGCTGGAGAGCGGACCTTAGCACAGATACGCAGTATTTT. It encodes CASSWRADLSTDTQYF.

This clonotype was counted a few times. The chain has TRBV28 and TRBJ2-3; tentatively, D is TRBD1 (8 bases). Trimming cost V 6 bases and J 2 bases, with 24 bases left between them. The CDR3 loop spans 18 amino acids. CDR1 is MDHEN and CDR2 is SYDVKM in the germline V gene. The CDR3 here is CASSSPGGGQAVTDTQYF. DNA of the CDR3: TGTGCCAGCAGCTCTCCCGGCGGGGGACAGGCCGTCACAGATACGCAGTATTTT.

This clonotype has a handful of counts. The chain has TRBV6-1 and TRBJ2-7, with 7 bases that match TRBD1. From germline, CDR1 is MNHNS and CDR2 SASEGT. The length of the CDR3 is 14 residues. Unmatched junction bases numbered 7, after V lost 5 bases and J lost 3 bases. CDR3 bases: TGTGCCAGCAGTCCCCGGACAGGTTACTACGAGCAGTACTTC. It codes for CASSPRTGYYEQYF.

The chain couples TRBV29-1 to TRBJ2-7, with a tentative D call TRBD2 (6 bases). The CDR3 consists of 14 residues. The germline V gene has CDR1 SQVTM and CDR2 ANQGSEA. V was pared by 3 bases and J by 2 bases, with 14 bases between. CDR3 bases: TGCAGCGTTGATGAGGGCCGGGGGACCTACGAGCAGTACTTC. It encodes CSVDEGRGTYEQYF.

The CDR3 region has the DNA TGCAGTGCCCTAAAGCGGGGCCTATCCTACAATGAGCAGTTCTTC. It translates to CSALKRGLSYNEQFF. The V gene is TRBV20-1, the J gene TRBJ2-1, with 7 bases that match TRBD2. The germline gives CDR1 DFQATT, CDR2 SNEGSKA (reference sequence). This CDR3 is built from 15 residues. Trimming took 6 bases from V and 1 from J; bases not matched to a gene: 9.

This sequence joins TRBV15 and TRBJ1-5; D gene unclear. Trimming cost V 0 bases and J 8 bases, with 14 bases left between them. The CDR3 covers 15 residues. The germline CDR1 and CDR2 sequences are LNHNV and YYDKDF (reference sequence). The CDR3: CATSRDLDEWEPQHF. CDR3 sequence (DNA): TGTGCCACCAGCAGAGATCTCGACGAATGGGAGCCCCAGCATTTT.

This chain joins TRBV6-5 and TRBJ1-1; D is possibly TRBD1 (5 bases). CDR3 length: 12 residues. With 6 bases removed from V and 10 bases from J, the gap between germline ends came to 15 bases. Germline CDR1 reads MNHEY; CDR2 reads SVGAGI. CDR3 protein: CASSASGRRAFF. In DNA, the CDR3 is TGTGCCAGCAGCGCGTCGGGGCGGAGAGCTTTCTTT.

The CDR3 region is CASRGTQRNTGELFF. Written as DNA, the CDR3 is TGTGCCAGCAGAGGGACCCAACGGAACACCGGGGAGCTGTTTTTT. This rearrangement joins TRBV12-3 or TRBV12-4 to TRBJ2-2; D tentatively reads TRBD1 or TRBD2 (5 bases each). This CDR3 is built from 15 residues. Between the trimmed V and J ends, which lost 6 bases and 1 base, there was a span of 12 bases.

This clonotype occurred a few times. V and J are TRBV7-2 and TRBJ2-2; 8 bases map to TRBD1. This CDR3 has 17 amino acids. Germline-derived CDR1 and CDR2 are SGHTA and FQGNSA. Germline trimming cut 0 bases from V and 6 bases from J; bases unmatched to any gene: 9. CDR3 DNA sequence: TGTGCCAGCAGCTTAGCCCCTACGGTACAGGGGGCCGGGGAGCTGTTTTTT. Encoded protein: CASSLAPTVQGAGELFF.

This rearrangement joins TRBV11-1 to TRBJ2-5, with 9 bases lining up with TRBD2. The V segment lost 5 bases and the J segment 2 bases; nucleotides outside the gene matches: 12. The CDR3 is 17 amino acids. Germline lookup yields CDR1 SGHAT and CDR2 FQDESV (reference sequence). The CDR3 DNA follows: TGTGCCAGCAGCCCGCGAAGGAGCGGGGGGCTTCAAGAGACCCAGTACTTC. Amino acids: CASSPRRSGGLQETQYF.

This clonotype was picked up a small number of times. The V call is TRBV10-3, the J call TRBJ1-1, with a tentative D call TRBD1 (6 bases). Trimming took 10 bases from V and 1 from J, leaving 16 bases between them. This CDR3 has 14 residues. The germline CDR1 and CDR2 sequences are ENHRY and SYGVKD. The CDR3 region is CATSVGTTNTEAFF. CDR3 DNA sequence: TGTGCCACCTCTGTGGGGACAACGAACACTGAAGCTTTCTTT.

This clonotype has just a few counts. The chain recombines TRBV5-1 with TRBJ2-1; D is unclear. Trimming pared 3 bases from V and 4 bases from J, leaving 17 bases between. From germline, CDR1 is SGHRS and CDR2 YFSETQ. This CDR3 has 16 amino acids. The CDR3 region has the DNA TGCGCCAGCAGCTCCAGGTTCCAAAATACTTACAATGAGCAGTTCTTC. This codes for CASSSRFQNTYNEQFF.

The CDR3 loop is CASSGGPKEPQHF. The CDR3 coding sequence is TGTGCCAGCAGCGGGGGACCTAAGGAGCCCCAGCATTTT. V usage is TRBV5-5 and J usage is TRBJ1-5; D is perhaps TRBD1 (5 bases). CDR3 length: 13 residues. The germline V gene has CDR1 SGHKS and CDR2 YYEKEE (reference sequence). With 4 bases removed from V and 8 bases from J, the gap between germline ends came to 13 bases.

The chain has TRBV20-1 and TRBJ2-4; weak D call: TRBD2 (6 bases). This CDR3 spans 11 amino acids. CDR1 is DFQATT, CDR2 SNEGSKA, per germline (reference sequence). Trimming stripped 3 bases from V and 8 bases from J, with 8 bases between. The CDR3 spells CSASPGDIQYF. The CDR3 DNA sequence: TGCAGTGCTAGCCCGGGGGACATTCAGTACTTC.

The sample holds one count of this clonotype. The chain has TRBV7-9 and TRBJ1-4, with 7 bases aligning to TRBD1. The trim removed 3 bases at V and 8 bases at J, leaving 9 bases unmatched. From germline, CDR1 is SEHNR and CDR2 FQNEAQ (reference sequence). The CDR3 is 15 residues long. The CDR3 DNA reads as TGTGCCAGCAGCTTCCGACAGGGACTTTTGGAAAAACTGTTTTTT. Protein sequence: CASSFRQGLLEKLFF.

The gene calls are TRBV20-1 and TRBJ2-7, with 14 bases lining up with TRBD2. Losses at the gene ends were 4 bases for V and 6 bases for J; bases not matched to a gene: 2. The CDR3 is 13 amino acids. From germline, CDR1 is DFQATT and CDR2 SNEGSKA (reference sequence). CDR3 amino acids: CSATGLAGGEQYF. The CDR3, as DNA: TGCAGTGCTACAGGACTAGCGGGGGGCGAGCAGTACTTC.

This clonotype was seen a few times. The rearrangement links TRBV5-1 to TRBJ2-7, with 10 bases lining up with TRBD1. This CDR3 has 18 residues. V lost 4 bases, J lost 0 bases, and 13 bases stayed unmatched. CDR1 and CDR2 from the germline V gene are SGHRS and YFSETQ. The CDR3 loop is CASSRPGQGIPFSYEQYF. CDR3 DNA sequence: TGCGCCAGCAGCAGACCGGGACAGGGGATCCCTTTCTCCTACGAGCAGTACTTC.